This TCR beta chain originates from a study of T cell responses to AZD1222 COVID-19 vaccine. About the study: Pooling was applied to second doses at about 4 or about 12 weeks.

The table came from immunoSEQ multiplex PCR; TCRdb's copy has only in-frame clones and leaves some out. The sample has about 160,000 clones, less than 95% seen once; the top ten hold approximately 1.5%. Germline CDR1 reads KGHDR; CDR2 reads SFDVKD. This CDR3 has 13 amino acids. V lost 7 bases, J lost 1 base, and 2 bases stayed unmatched. Sequenced here: peripheral blood, sampled on day 0 of AZD1222 vaccination. The TCR comes from an adult in good health. The chain couples TRBV24-1 to TRBJ1-1, with 7 bases fitting TRBD1. The CDR3 nucleotides are TGTGCCACCAGGACAGGGCCGAACACTGAAGCTTTCTTT. It specifies CATRTGPNTEAFF.